One T cell receptor (beta chain) is described in this entry. Its antigen remains unidentified. The data were taken from a study of T cell responses to AZD1222 COVID-19 vaccine. Overall study findings and caveats: Repertoires were obtained only post-peak T cell response. Breadth and depth of Spike-specific TCRs rose after two AZD1222 doses. White British people made up most donors, females outnumbered males, and clonal diversity was possibly underestimated.

V was cut by 0 bases and J by 3 bases, with 9 bases left in between. The CDR3 is made up of 16 amino acids. Germline CDR1 and CDR2: SGHTA and FQGNSA. Repertoires were generated with immunoSEQ multiplex PCR, while TCRdb's copy carries only in-frame clones and drops some. The table records about 100,000 clones, roughly 86% of them present only once. Specimen: peripheral blood, collected on day 0 of MenACWY control vaccination. The source is an adult in good health. J is TRBJ2-6 and V is TRBV7-2; D is perhaps TRBD2 (6 bases). The CDR3 nucleotides are TGTGCCAGCAGCTTAGCGGGGGGAGGTGGGGCCAACGTCCTGACTTTC. This sequence encodes CASSLAGGGGANVLTF.